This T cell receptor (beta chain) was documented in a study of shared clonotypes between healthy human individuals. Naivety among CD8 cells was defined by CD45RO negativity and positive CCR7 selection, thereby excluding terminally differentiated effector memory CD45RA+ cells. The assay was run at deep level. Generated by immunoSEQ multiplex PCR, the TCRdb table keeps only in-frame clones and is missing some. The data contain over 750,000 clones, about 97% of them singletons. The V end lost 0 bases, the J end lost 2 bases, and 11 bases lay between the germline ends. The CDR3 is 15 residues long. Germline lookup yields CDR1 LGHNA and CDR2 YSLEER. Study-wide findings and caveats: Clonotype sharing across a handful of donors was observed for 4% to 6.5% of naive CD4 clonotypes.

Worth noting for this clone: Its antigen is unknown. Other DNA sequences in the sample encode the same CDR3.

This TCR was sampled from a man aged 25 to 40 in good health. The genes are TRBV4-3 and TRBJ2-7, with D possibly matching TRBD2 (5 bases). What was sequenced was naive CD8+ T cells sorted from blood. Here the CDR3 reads CASSQEAGLTYEQYF. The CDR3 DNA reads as TGCGCCAGCAGCCAAGAGGCGGGTTTAACCTACGAGCAGTACTTC.